The 20 T cell receptor beta chains listed next were all sequenced from one sample in a study of blood T cell repertoires in COVID-19. Sequencing used immunoSEQ multiplex PCR; TCRdb keeps in-frame clones, though not all of them. The sample comprises around 97,000 clones, 70% to 90% of which are singletons, and approximately 3.5% rests with the top ten. The sequencing input was peripheral blood. Receptors were obtained from a human donor in a cohort sampled during active COVID-19.

The CDR3, as DNA: TGTGCCAGCAAGCCAGGGAACACAGATACGCAGTATTTT. Its protein product is CASKPGNTDTQYF. V gene TRBV9 combines with J gene TRBJ2-3; possibly TRBD1 for D (5 bases). The V gene lost 6 bases and the J gene lost 2 bases, with 10 bases spanning the gap. Germline values: CDR1 SGDLS, CDR2 YYNGEE. CDR3 length: 13 residues.

The rearrangement links TRBV19 to TRBJ1-5; D ambiguous. Trimming left V 11 bases short and J 6 bases short, with 14 bases between. The CDR3 runs 12 residues. CDR1 and CDR2 (germline): LNHDA, SQIVND (reference sequence). CDR3 residues: CASTRGVQPQHF. The CDR3 region has the DNA TGTGCCTCAACCCGGGGAGTTCAGCCCCAGCATTTT.

This chain joins TRBV5-1 and TRBJ1-3; D gene uncertain. CDR1 is SGHRS, CDR2 YFSETQ, per germline. Trimming removed 3 bases from V and 0 bases from J, with 16 bases in between. The CDR3 has 17 amino acids. This CDR3 is CASSSVGTRSSGNTIYF. CDR3 coding DNA: TGCGCCAGCAGCTCCGTGGGCACCAGAAGCTCTGGAAACACCATATATTTT.

In its sample, this clone was seen once. This chain connects TRBV3-1 (or the pseudogene TRBV3-2) to TRBJ2-6; a possible D gene is TRBD2 (5 bases). The length of the CDR3 is 16 residues. Trimming left V 3 bases short and J 2 bases short, with 11 bases between. Germline V gene sequence: CDR1 LGHDT, CDR2 YNNKEL (reference sequence). DNA for the CDR3: TGTGCCAGCAGCCAGGAGGCCGGGACTGGGGCCAACGTCCTGACTTTC. It is translated as CASSQEAGTGANVLTF.

This chain uses TRBV5-4 with TRBJ2-2; 8 bases align to TRBD1. The CDR3 contains 15 residues. Losses at the gene ends were 4 bases for V and 3 bases for J; bases not matched to a gene: 5. The V gene's germline CDR1 is SGHNT and CDR2 YYREEE (reference sequence). The CDR3 sequence: CASSRGQADTGELFF. CDR3 nucleotides: TGTGCCAGCAGCAGGGGACAGGCGGACACCGGGGAGCTGTTTTTT.

The chain employs TRBV18 and TRBJ2-1; 9 bases line up with TRBD1. The CDR3 consists of 15 residues. The germline gives CDR1 KGHSH, CDR2 LQKENI. J gave up 7 bases and V 3 bases, and 7 bases lay outside the gene matches. The CDR3 nucleotides are TGTGCCAGCTCACCGGACAGGGGTAAGGGTAATGAGCAGTTCTTC. The encoded protein is CASSPDRGKGNEQFF.

The chain combines TRBV5-4 with TRBJ1-4, with 7 bases matching TRBD1. Germline assignment: CDR1 SGHNT and CDR2 YYREEE (reference sequence). J lost 4 bases, V lost 0 bases, and 3 bases had no gene match. CDR3 length equals 15 residues. The CDR3 protein is CASSLAGQSNEKLFF. CDR3 bases: TGTGCCAGCAGCTTGGCGGGACAGAGTAATGAAAAACTGTTTTTT.

The V and J genes are TRBV9 and TRBJ2-2, with D possibly matching TRBD2 (5 bases). CDR1 and CDR2 from the germline V gene are SGDLS and YYNGEE. V was clipped by 0 bases and J by 5 bases, with 11 bases between them. The CDR3 covers 15 residues. The CDR3 DNA reads as TGTGCCAGCAGCGTAGGCGACCCGGGGACCGGGGAGCTGTTTTTT. It translates to CASSVGDPGTGELFF.

This chain connects TRBV7-8 to TRBJ2-1, with 12 positions matching TRBD2. CDR3 size: 17 residues. In germline, CDR1 is SGHVS, CDR2 FQNEAQ. The V and J ends lost 2 bases and 3 bases, in that order; junction bases with no gene match: 5. The CDR3 sequence: CASSLFPTSGGYNEQFF. The CDR3 DNA follows: TGTGCCAGCAGCTTATTCCCGACTAGCGGGGGCTACAATGAGCAGTTCTTC.

V and J are TRBV9 and TRBJ1-2; D is perhaps TRBD1 (5 bases). CDR3 length: 15 amino acids. Germline lookup yields CDR1 SGDLS and CDR2 YYNGEE. Trimming left V 2 bases short and J 4 bases short, with 15 bases between. CDR3 residues: CASSVSGPSGYGYTF. The DNA of the CDR3 is TGTGCCAGCAGCGTTTCAGGGCCGTCGGGCTATGGCTACACCTTC.

V is TRBV6-6 and J is TRBJ1-4; tentatively, D is TRBD1 (5 bases). Germline V gives CDR1 MNHNY, CDR2 SVGAGI (reference sequence). With 2 bases removed from V and 6 bases from J, the gap between germline ends came to 7 bases. The CDR3 has 13 amino acids. The CDR3: CASSYARDEKLFF. The CDR3 bases are TGTGCCAGCAGTTACGCCAGGGATGAAAAACTGTTTTTT.

In the case of this clone: Germline is not matched at one junction end, which may reflect a read error. V and J are TRBV18 and TRBJ2-2; 7 bases are shared with TRBD1. Germline loops: CDR1 KGHSH, CDR2 LQKENI. The CDR3 sequence is 16 residues long. The CDR3 loop is CACSSSGGSNTGELFF. The CDR3 nucleotides read TGTGCCTGCTCATCTTCAGGGGGTTCGAACACCGGGGAGCTGTTTTTT.

The V gene is TRBV28, the J gene TRBJ2-7; D is unresolved. CDR3 size: 14 residues. V lost 6 bases, J lost 0 bases, and 12 bases lay in between. CDR1 and CDR2 (germline): MDHEN, SYDVKM. This chain's CDR3 is CASSPPGFSYEQYF. Here the CDR3 DNA reads TGTGCCAGCAGCCCACCCGGGTTCTCCTACGAGCAGTACTTC.

The J gene is TRBJ1-1, the V gene TRBV30; TRBD1 might be the D (6 bases). Germline CDR1 is GTSNPN and CDR2 is SVGIG (reference sequence). The CDR3 is 17 residues long. V lost 1 base and J lost 1, with 19 bases in between. The CDR3 nucleotides read TGTGCCTGGAGTGAGGGCAGCGGGGGCAGGAGGAACACTGAAGCTTTCTTT. This translates into CAWSEGSGGRRNTEAFF. The variable domain in full, completed from reference TRBV30 and TRBJ1-1, reads SQTIHQWPATLVQPVGSPLSLECTVEGTSNPNLYWYRQAAGRGLQLLFYSVGIGQISSEVPQNLSASRPQDRQFILSSKKLLLSDSGFYLCAWSEGSGGRRNTEAFFGQGTRLTVV.

The CDR3 coding sequence is TGCGCCAGCAGCCAAGAGGAGGGGAACACTGAAGCTTTCTTT. Encoded protein: CASSQEEGNTEAFF. This sequence joins TRBV4-1 and TRBJ1-1; no firm D call. The CDR3 spans 14 residues. Looked up from germline, CDR1 is MGHRA and CDR2 is YSYEKL. V gave up 0 bases and J gave up 1 base, with 6 bases separating them.

The chain recombines TRBV28 with TRBJ1-4, with a tentative D call TRBD1 (5 bases). Germline V CDR1 and CDR2: MDHEN, SYDVKM. The CDR3 loop spans 15 amino acids. V lost 7 bases and J lost 8, with 20 bases in between. The CDR3 coding sequence is TGTGCCAGCACCACTCCCCAACGGGGGGAGGAAAAACTGTTTTTT. Translated: CASTTPQRGEEKLFF.

This chain connects TRBV12-3 or TRBV12-4 to TRBJ1-2; D gene ambiguous. Trimming shortened V by 7 bases and J by 6 bases, and 12 bases separated the two germline ends. This CDR3 is 12 amino acids long. As DNA, the CDR3 is TGTGCCAGCAATAAACCCGGTGATGGCTACACCTTC. This codes for CASNKPGDGYTF.

The rearrangement links TRBV14 to TRBJ2-5; 9 nucleotides match TRBD1. V trimming: 5 bases; J trimming: 5 bases; junction bases outside the gene matches: 9. Germline V gene sequence: CDR1 SGHDN, CDR2 FVKESK. The CDR3 is made up of 15 amino acids. CDR3 coding DNA: TGTGCCAGCAGCGCAATTACAGGGGGCGCGGAGACCCAGTACTTC. This gives the protein CASSAITGGAETQYF.

The genes are TRBV7-8 and TRBJ2-7; unclear D gene. The CDR3 loop spans 14 amino acids. V dropped 5 bases and J dropped 1 base, with 12 bases sitting between them. Germline loops: CDR1 SGHVS, CDR2 FQNEAQ. CDR3 protein: CASSPFDFSYEQYF. CDR3 nucleotides: TGTGCCAGCAGCCCTTTCGACTTTTCCTACGAGCAGTACTTC.

The rearrangement links TRBV6-5 to TRBJ2-3; tentatively, D is TRBD2 (5 bases). This CDR3 is 16 amino acids long. V lost 4 bases, J lost 1 base, and 15 bases lay in between. CDR1 is MNHEY, CDR2 SVGAGI, per germline. The CDR3 coding sequence is TGTGCCAGCAGTTCCAGGCCTGGGCGGGGCACAGATACGCAGTATTTT. Amino acids: CASSSRPGRGTDTQYF.